Listed below are T cell receptor beta chains from one sample, sequenced in a study of blood T cell repertoires in COVID-19. Sequencing used immunoSEQ multiplex PCR; TCRdb keeps in-frame clones, though not all of them. The top ten hold 3% to 4% of the sample, which has about 200,000 clones, 65% to 90% seen once. Sequenced: PBMCs or T cells enriched from blood (not recorded which). The source is a woman aged 40 to 55 with acute COVID-19. Both conserved end residues are part of each CDR3. A D gene is named only where the DNA matches it firmly. Only some rows state a clone size, as once, few, many or a class for expanded clones.

clone_size j_call v_call d_call cdr3_aa cdr3_nt
. TRBJ1-1 TRBV28 . CASSSPQGANTEAFF TGTGCCAGCAGTTCCCCACAGGGAGCGAACACTGAAGCTTTCTTT
. TRBJ1-5 TRBV28 . CASRPPTTGSRNQPQHF TGTGCCAGCAGACCCCCGACCACAGGGTCCCGTAATCAGCCCCAGCATTTT
. TRBJ2-7 TRBV6-2/TRBV6-3 TRBD2 CASSYSPGGNLYEQYF TGTGCCAGCAGTTACTCCCCGGGAGGGAATCTCTACGAGCAGTACTTC
. TRBJ2-7 TRBV5-6 TRBD2 CASSFGGGTYEQYF TGTGCCAGCAGCTTCGGCGGGGGAACCTACGAGCAGTACTTC
. TRBJ2-7 TRBV18 TRBD1 CASSPYGQGDEQYF TGTGCCAGCTCACCATATGGACAGGGAGACGAGCAGTACTTC
. TRBJ1-3 TRBV6-5 . CASKRDSGNTIYF TGTGCCAGCAAGCGGGACTCTGGAAACACCATATATTTT
. TRBJ2-3 TRBV7-2 . CASSSDSFTDTQYF TGTGCCAGCAGCTCGGACAGCTTCACAGATACGCAGTATTTT
. TRBJ1-5 TRBV27 TRBD1 CASSLRGQGNQPQHF TGTGCCAGCAGTTTAAGGGGACAGGGGAATCAGCCCCAGCATTTT
once TRBJ1-3 TRBV19 . CASSIIQSGNTIYF TGTGCCAGTAGTATAATACAGTCTGGAAACACCATATATTTT
many TRBJ2-1 TRBV13 . CASSGRDSSSSYNEQFF TGTGCCAGCAGCGGCCGTGACTCGTCCAGCTCCTACAATGAGCAGTTCTTC
. TRBJ2-5 TRBV25-1 . CASSDGRGQETQYF TGTGCCAGCAGTGATGGCAGGGGCCAAGAGACCCAGTACTTC
few TRBJ2-1 TRBV9 TRBD2 CASSAYPGLAGGEQFF TGTGCCAGCAGCGCCTATCCGGGACTAGCGGGAGGTGAGCAGTTCTTC
. TRBJ1-2 TRBV6-5 TRBD1 CASSYQTGIGGYTF TGTGCCAGCAGTTACCAGACAGGGATCGGCGGCTACACCTTC
. TRBJ2-1 TRBV19 . CASSIPRTASSYNEQFF TGTGCCAGTAGTATCCCCAGGACAGCAAGCTCCTACAATGAGCAGTTCTTC
. TRBJ1-5 TRBV15 . CATSRDGGAAQPQHF TGTGCCACCAGCAGAGATGGGGGGGCAGCTCAGCCCCAGCATTTT
. TRBJ2-7 TRBV11-2 TRBD1 CASSAGTGRTYEQYF TGTGCCAGCAGCGCCGGGACAGGCAGAACCTACGAGCAGTACTTC
. TRBJ2-7 TRBV29-1 TRBD1 CSVAGTGISEQYF TGCAGCGTTGCCGGGACAGGAATTTCCGAGCAGTACTTC
. TRBJ2-7 TRBV6-2/TRBV6-3 . CASSSPRVGYEQYF TGTGCCAGCAGTTCCCCCAGGGTAGGTTACGAGCAGTACTTC
once TRBJ2-1 TRBV2 . CASSEAIRASREQFF TGTGCCAGCAGTGAAGCGATCAGGGCCTCCCGTGAGCAGTTCTTC
. TRBJ2-1 TRBV7-9 . CASSPRVGREINEQFF TGTGCCAGCAGCCCGCGGGTGGGTCGGGAGATAAATGAGCAGTTCTTC
once TRBJ2-3 TRBV2 TRBD2 CASSPTVSREGEW TGTGCCAGCAGTCCAACCGTCTCGCGGGAGGGGGAATGG
. TRBJ1-5 TRBV5-8 TRBD1 CASSSGTGGQPQHF TGTGCCAGCAGCTCAGGGACAGGGGGTCAGCCCCAGCATTTT
. TRBJ2-7 TRBV3-1/TRBV3-2 . CASSQEGLVSYEQYF TGTGCCAGCAGCCAAGAGGGACTGGTCTCTTACGAGCAGTACTTC
. TRBJ2-7 TRBV28 . CASSLSREWGEQYF TGTGCCAGCAGTTTATCGAGGGAGTGGGGCGAGCAGTACTTC
. TRBJ1-1 TRBV28 . CASRRTGITEAFF TGTGCCAGCAGACGAACAGGAATCACTGAAGCTTTCTTT
. TRBJ1-1 TRBV5-4 . CASSLARGNMNTEAFF TGTGCCAGCAGCTTGGCCAGAGGGAATATGAACACTGAAGCTTTCTTT
. TRBJ2-7 TRBV9 TRBD2 CASSVGGGRWASEQYF TGTGCCAGCAGCGTAGGAGGCGGGAGGTGGGCAAGCGAGCAGTACTTC
once TRBJ1-6 TRBV18 . CASSPAQTYNSPLHF TGTGCCAGCTCACCAGCGCAGACTTATAATTCACCCCTCCACTTT
. TRBJ1-2 TRBV2 TRBD1 CASSSGGANYGYTF TGTGCCAGCAGTTCAGGGGGAGCTAACTATGGCTACACCTTC
. TRBJ2-5 TRBV24-1 TRBD2 CATSDPREDQYF TGTGCCACCAGTGATCCCCGGGAGGACCAGTACTTC
. TRBJ2-3 TRBV15 TRBD2 CATGPSGVRDTQYF TGTGCCACTGGTCCTAGCGGGGTCCGGGATACGCAGTATTTT
. TRBJ1-1 TRBV28 . CASSRDRPEAFF TGTGCCAGCAGCCGCGACAGGCCTGAAGCTTTCTTT
. TRBJ2-7 TRBV9 TRBD2 CASSVVPSGPTYEQYF TGTGCCAGCAGCGTAGTACCTAGCGGGCCCACCTACGAGCAGTACTTC
. TRBJ2-1 TRBV28 TRBD2 CASSRGTSGRNEQFF TGTGCCAGCAGTCGGGGGACTAGCGGGAGGAATGAGCAGTTCTTC
. TRBJ2-2 TRBV28 . CASSLRAGYTGELFF TGTGCCAGCAGTTTACGCGCCGGGTACACCGGGGAGCTGTTTTTT
. TRBJ1-5 TRBV28 . CASSVQGMGNQPQHF TGTGCCAGCAGCGTACAGGGAATGGGGAATCAGCCCCAGCATTTT
. TRBJ2-7 TRBV9 . CASSVAAGRSYEQYF TGTGCCAGCAGCGTAGCGGCGGGGCGCTCCTACGAGCAGTACTTC
few TRBJ1-2 TRBV12-5 . CASGLPPGEGYTF TGTGCTAGTGGTCTCCCCCCAGGGGAAGGCTACACCTTC
. TRBJ2-7 TRBV28 . CASSRQPANEQYF TGTGCCAGCAGCAGACAGCCGGCGAACGAGCAGTACTTC
. TRBJ2-7 TRBV27 . CASRRAGMNEQYF TGTGCCAGCAGGAGGGCCGGGATGAACGAGCAGTACTTC
. TRBJ2-3 TRBV7-3 TRBD2 CASSLPSGGDTQYF TGTGCCAGCAGCTTGCCTAGCGGCGGCGATACGCAGTATTTT
. TRBJ1-2 TRBV2 TRBD1 CASSIQGPILNYGYTF TGTGCCAGCAGTATACAGGGGCCCATCCTAAACTATGGCTACACCTTC
. TRBJ2-7 TRBV6-1 TRBD2 CASSEPRTSGHEQYF TGTGCCAGCAGTGAACCCCGGACTAGCGGGCACGAGCAGTACTTC
. TRBJ1-5 TRBV11-3 TRBD1 CASSSQGDQPQHF TGTGCCAGCAGCTCGCAGGGGGACCAGCCCCAGCATTTT
. TRBJ1-2 TRBV7-2 . CASSLALSGRGGYTF TGTGCCAGCAGCTTAGCTCTGAGCGGGCGAGGAGGCTACACCTTC
. TRBJ2-2 TRBV9 . CASSESIGGRGTGELFF TGTGCCAGCAGCGAGTCCATCGGCGGGCGTGGCACCGGGGAGCTGTTTTTT
few TRBJ1-5 TRBV10-1 . CANVDTGSVQHF TGCGCCAACGTGGACACCGGTTCCGTCCAGCATTTT
. TRBJ1-5 TRBV28 . CASSLPLGGSNQPQHF TGTGCCAGCAGTTTACCCCTCGGGGGTAGCAATCAGCCCCAGCATTTT
. TRBJ1-2 TRBV27 . CASRFGVDYGYTF TGTGCCAGCAGATTCGGGGTTGACTATGGCTACACCTTC
once TRBJ2-1 TRBV27 . CASSLTISVRAHEQFF TGTGCCAGCAGTTTAACTATATCGGTCAGGGCACATGAGCAGTTCTTC
. TRBJ2-5 TRBV5-6 TRBD2 CASSLNPLADQETQYF TGTGCCAGCAGCTTAAATCCACTAGCGGACCAAGAGACCCAGTACTTC
. TRBJ1-2 TRBV11-2 . CASSHGDATAYYGYTF TGTGCCAGCAGCCATGGAGATGCGACAGCATACTATGGCTACACCTTC
. TRBJ2-2 TRBV5-1 . CASSPGNTGELFF TGCGCCAGCAGTCCAGGGAACACCGGGGAGCTGTTTTTT